The 21 T cell receptor beta chains listed next were all sequenced from one sample in a study of blood T cell repertoires in COVID-19 (TCRdb year 2020). The library was generated by the immunoSEQ multiplex PCR assay. Sourced from immuneACCESS, this table was stored by TCRdb with only in-frame sequences that have V and J called. A share of the clones is absent; for the studies checked, an unresolved V gene accounts for under half, and the remainder has no known explanation. The sample includes 100,000 or so clones, with around nine tenths observed a single time. Clones ranked in the top ten supply less than 3.5% of the sample. Sequencing was done on a sample of peripheral blood. The receptors derive from a man aged 50 to 59 with active or convalescent COVID-19.

The DNA for the CDR3 is TGTGCCAGCAGTGGACAGGGGGCCGGAGATACGCAGTATTTT. This sequence encodes CASSGQGAGDTQYF. V is TRBV6-4 and J is TRBJ2-3; TRBD1 matches at 10 bases. The CDR3 consists of 14 residues. Trimming took 4 bases from V and 5 from J; bases not matched to a gene: 3. Germline lookup yields CDR1 MRHNA and CDR2 SNTAGT.

V is TRBV11-1 and J is TRBJ2-1; 7 positions agree with TRBD2. J was trimmed by 10 bases and V by 0 bases; bases with no gene match: 15. This CDR3 has 17 amino acids. The germline CDR1 and CDR2 sequences are SGHAT and FQDESV (reference sequence). This CDR3 is CASSLARGTIRVYEQFF. The CDR3 nucleotides are TGTGCCAGCAGCTTAGCGCGAGGGACTATCCGCGTATACGAGCAGTTCTTC.

The rearrangement joins TRBV10-3 to TRBJ2-7; 8 bases are a match to TRBD1. Germline V lookup: CDR1 ENHRY, CDR2 SYGVKD. Germline trimming cut 3 bases from V and 0 bases from J; bases unmatched to any gene: 1. The CDR3 is 14 amino acids. CDR3 sequence (DNA): TGTGCCATCAGTGACGGGACAGGCTCCTACGAGCAGTACGTC. Translated, it gives CAISDGTGSYEQYV.

The V and J genes are TRBV7-9 and TRBJ2-2; the match to TRBD2 covers 8 bases. Germline loops: CDR1 SEHNR, CDR2 FQNEAQ (reference sequence). The ends lost 7 bases at V and 2 bases at J; junction bases unmatched: 12. This CDR3 is built from 17 residues. The CDR3 DNA reads TGTGCCAGCACCAACACGGGACTAGGGATAAACACCGGGGAGCTGTTTTTT. Its protein is CASTNTGLGINTGELFF.

The rearrangement joins TRBV27 to TRBJ1-2; 10 bases line up with TRBD1. The CDR3 length is 15 residues. Per germline, CDR1 MNHEY and CDR2 SMNVEV (reference sequence). Trimming cost V 4 bases and J 8 bases; bases outside gene matches: 10. The CDR3 protein is CASSSGQGNRWGYTF. The DNA for the CDR3 is TGTGCCAGCAGTTCGGGACAGGGGAACCGGTGGGGCTACACCTTC.

The J gene is TRBJ2-3, the V gene TRBV5-1, with D possibly matching TRBD1 (6 bases). Trimming stripped 1 base from V and 2 bases from J, with 8 bases between. This CDR3 is 14 amino acids long. CDR1 SGHRS and CDR2 YFSETQ come from the germline V gene. CDR3 in DNA: TGCGCCAGCAGCTTGACAGGGATCACAGATACGCAGTATTTT. It codes for CASSLTGITDTQYF.

The CDR3 reads CASSAPRGEAYEQYF. The CDR3 bases are TGTGCCAGCAGCGCCCCCCGGGGTGAGGCATACGAGCAGTACTTC. The V call is TRBV9, the J call TRBJ2-7; perhaps TRBD2 as D (5 bases). This CDR3 contains 15 residues. The germline V and J ends were trimmed by 3 bases and 4 bases, with 17 bases remaining between them. Germline V gene data show CDR1 as SGDLS and CDR2 as YYNGEE.

V gene TRBV6-1 combines with J gene TRBJ2-5; no clear D gene. Germline V gene lookup returns CDR1 MNHNS and CDR2 SASEGT. V was clipped by 0 bases and J by 7 bases, with 12 bases between them. The CDR3 spans 14 residues. The DNA of the CDR3 is TGTGCCAGCAGTGAAGCGAGTCTCTCGGGGACCCAGTACTTC. As protein: CASSEASLSGTQYF.

The chain is built from TRBV7-2 and TRBJ1-2, with 9 bases fitting TRBD1. Germline V gene sequence: CDR1 SGHTA, CDR2 FQGNSA. V was clipped by 5 bases and J by 5 bases; unmatched bases: 9. The CDR3 runs 15 residues. CDR3: CASSPTGGKNYGYTF. CDR3 nucleotide sequence: TGTGCCAGCAGCCCCACAGGGGGCAAAAATTATGGCTACACCTTC.

The chain combines TRBV6-6 with TRBJ1-6; 7 nucleotides agree with TRBD1. CDR3 size: 13 residues. The V and J ends lost 5 bases and 7 bases, in that order; junction bases with no gene match: 2. Germline lookup yields CDR1 MNHNY and CDR2 SVGAGI (reference sequence). CDR3 protein: CASSPGQNSPLHF. CDR3 nucleotide sequence: TGTGCCAGCAGTCCGGGACAGAATTCACCCCTCCACTTT.

This clone appeared a few times. The CDR3 nucleotides read TGTGCCAGCAGCCAAGATCCAGGGCAAATCCGTGAAGCTTTCTTT. Its translation is CASSQDPGQIREAFF. V gene TRBV4-2 combines with J gene TRBJ1-1, with D possibly being TRBD1 (5 bases). The CDR3 loop spans 15 amino acids. CDR1 and CDR2 from the germline V gene are LGHNA and YNFKEQ. Deletions cut 0 bases from V and 7 bases from J, with 15 bases between.

The table lists this clone with a few counts. The chain has TRBV7-2 and TRBJ2-7, with 7 bases identical to TRBD2. The CDR3 length is 14 residues. Germline CDR1 and CDR2: SGHTA and FQGNSA. The V segment lost 6 bases and the J segment 5 bases; nucleotides outside the gene matches: 10. CDR3 amino acids: CASSTYRGVDEQYF. The CDR3 DNA reads as TGTGCCAGCAGTACCTATCGGGGGGTTGACGAGCAGTACTTC.

The sample holds one count of this clone. The chain links TRBV6-5 to TRBJ1-6; 7 nucleotides align to TRBD1. Trimming took 10 bases from V and 6 from J; bases not matched to a gene: 6. Germline CDR1 is MNHEY and CDR2 is SVGAGI. The CDR3 has 13 amino acids. The CDR3 DNA follows: TGTGCCACTAGGACAGGAATTAATTCACCCCTCCACTTT. Its protein is CATRTGINSPLHF.

The gene calls are TRBV24-1 and TRBJ2-2, with D unresolved. The V gene's germline CDR1 is KGHDR and CDR2 SFDVKD. Trimming cost V 4 bases and J 7 bases, with 9 bases left between them. The CDR3 loop spans 13 amino acids. The CDR3 DNA reads TGTGCCACCAGTGAGAGGTCAAGCGGGGAGCTGTTTTTT. Translating gives CATSERSSGELFF.

The J gene is TRBJ1-6, the V gene TRBV3-1 (or the pseudogene TRBV3-2); D is possibly TRBD1 (5 bases). V was cut by 10 bases and J by 6 bases, with 10 bases left in between. The CDR3 is made up of 12 amino acids. Germline-derived CDR1 and CDR2 are LGHDT and YNNKEL (reference sequence). CDR3 sequence (DNA): TGTGCCACACAGGCCTCTAATTCACCCCTCCACTTT. This sequence encodes CATQASNSPLHF.

The genes are TRBV27 and TRBJ2-3; the D gene is possibly TRBD2 (5 bases). Trimming removed 5 bases at V and 0 bases at J, with 15 bases between. This CDR3 is built from 16 residues. Germline lookup yields CDR1 MNHEY and CDR2 SMNVEV (reference sequence). The CDR3 is CASSRGVMASTDTQYF. The CDR3 coding sequence is TGTGCCAGCAGTCGGGGAGTTATGGCTAGCACAGATACGCAGTATTTT.

V gene TRBV19 combines with J gene TRBJ1-6; TRBD1 is a possible D gene (6 bases). Trimming stripped 6 bases from V and 5 bases from J, with 14 bases between. From germline, CDR1 is LNHDA and CDR2 SQIVND (reference sequence). The CDR3 length is 15 residues. In nucleotides, the CDR3 is TGTGCCAGTAGGGCAACCGGGACAAATAATTCACCCCTCCACTTT. Translation gives CASRATGTNNSPLHF.

V and J are TRBV2 and TRBJ1-1, with 8 bases lining up with TRBD1. Germline CDR1 is SNHLY and CDR2 is FYNNEI. Losses at the gene ends were 5 bases for V and 5 bases for J; bases not matched to a gene: 10. The CDR3 length is 15 residues. CDR3 sequence reads: CASSMGGQGGTEAFF. The CDR3 DNA reads TGTGCCAGCAGTATGGGTGGACAGGGAGGAACTGAAGCTTTCTTT.

This sequence joins TRBV2 and TRBJ1-5, with a possible D match to TRBD1 (5 bases). Trimming removed 1 base at V and 0 bases at J, with 10 bases between. The length of the CDR3 is 16 residues. CDR1 is SNHLY, CDR2 FYNNEI, per germline. The DNA of the CDR3 is TGTGCCAGCAGTGAAGAGACAGTGTATAGCAATCAGCCCCAGCATTTT. Residues: CASSEETVYSNQPQHF.

V is TRBV28 and J is TRBJ2-7; tentative D call: TRBD1 (6 bases). Deletions cut 6 bases from V and 1 base from J, with 10 bases between. The germline V gene encodes CDR1 MDHEN and CDR2 SYDVKM. The CDR3 contains 13 residues. In nucleotides, the CDR3 is TGTGCCAGCAGCGGACAGATGTCCTACGAGCAGTACTTC. Its translation: CASSGQMSYEQYF.

V gene TRBV11-2 combines with J gene TRBJ1-2; TRBD1 is a possible D gene (6 bases). Germline V gene sequence: CDR1 SGHAT, CDR2 FQNNGV. V lost 5 bases and J 1 base, leaving 23 bases between the germline ends. This CDR3 region has 18 residues. The CDR3 protein is CASSPEIGRGPYNYGYTF. The CDR3 DNA reads TGTGCCAGCAGCCCCGAAATTGGCAGGGGCCCATATAACTATGGCTACACCTTC. Full variable domain (remainder filled in from reference TRBV11-2 and TRBJ1-2): EAGVAQSPRYKIIEKRQSVAFWCNPISGHATLYWYQQILGQGPKLLIQFQNNGVVDDSQLPKDRFSAERLKGVDSTLKIQPAKLEDSAVYLCASSPEIGRGPYNYGYTFGSGTRLTVV.